This T cell receptor (beta chain) was recorded in a study of vaccination effects on CD4 cells after COVID-19. Expansion of antigen-specific CD4+ T cells with viral peptide pools was carried out by the ViraFEST assay before sequencing. Isolating CD4+ T cells followed 9 to 11 days of culture. Study outcomes and limitations: The study found marked clonal contraction of infection- and vaccine-induced clones late after vaccination.

Produced via immunoSEQ multiplex PCR; TCRdb's table is partial and in-frame only. The table lists tens of thousands of clones, around 66% of them singletons. As to this clone: The antigen is undetermined.

Trimming cost V 5 bases and J 8 bases, with 9 bases left between them. The CDR3 contains 11 residues. Germline V gene data show CDR1 as SNHLY and CDR2 as FYNNEI. This clonotype was sampled from a human donor who received a COVID-19 vaccine. V and J are TRBV2 and TRBJ1-1; no reliable D call. The sample in question was CD4+ T cells from PBMCs cultured with HCoV-229E spike peptides, obtained before COVID-19 vaccination. The CDR3 DNA reads TGTGCCAGCAGTAGCCTCGGCGAAGCTTTCTTT. It encodes CASSSLGEAFF.